This entry lists 10 T cell receptor beta chains sequenced from one sample in a study of blood T cell repertoires in COVID-19. Data came from immunoSEQ multiplex PCR; TCRdb stores just in-frame clones and leaves some out. The data contain more than 95,000 clones, approximately 87% of them singletons. Material for sequencing was peripheral blood. These receptors all come from a man aged 50 to 59 with acute or convalescent COVID-19.

J is TRBJ1-2 and V is TRBV7-9; 9 bases are a match to TRBD1. This CDR3 comprises 14 residues. V lost 7 bases to trimming and J lost 2 bases; unmatched junction nucleotides: 5. In germline, CDR1 is SEHNR, CDR2 FQNEAQ (reference sequence). In nucleotides, the CDR3 is TGTGCCAGCACAGAAGACAGGGGGAACTATGGCTACACCTTC. The encoded protein is CASTEDRGNYGYTF.

This chain uses TRBV2 with TRBJ2-1; 9 positions match TRBD1. This CDR3 has 15 amino acids. CDR1 and CDR2 (germline): SNHLY, FYNNEI. The V and J ends lost 7 bases and 3 bases, in that order; junction bases with no gene match: 7. The CDR3: CASIDGTGNYNEQFF. The CDR3 DNA reads TGTGCCAGCATCGATGGGACAGGGAACTACAATGAGCAGTTCTTC.

The J gene is TRBJ1-1, the V gene TRBV27; 7 bases map to TRBD1. The CDR3 spans 15 residues. Germline trimming cut 4 bases from V and 6 bases from J; bases unmatched to any gene: 11. Germline CDR1 MNHEY, CDR2 SMNVEV (reference sequence). The CDR3 sequence is CASSSDREGRPEAFF. The CDR3 DNA reads as TGTGCCAGCAGTTCAGACAGGGAAGGGCGGCCTGAAGCTTTCTTT.

This chain joins TRBV2 and TRBJ2-7; 8 positions agree with TRBD1. This CDR3 is built from 15 residues. With 5 bases clipped from V and 1 base from J, the junction kept 7 bases outside the gene matches. The germline gives CDR1 SNHLY, CDR2 FYNNEI. In DNA, the CDR3 is TGTGCCAGCAGTTATATCGGACAGGGTTCCTACGAGCAGTACTTC. Protein sequence: CASSYIGQGSYEQYF.

This clone appeared a single time. The genes are TRBV6-5 and TRBJ2-7; 13 bases match TRBD2. V lost 8 bases, J lost 5 bases, and 3 bases stayed unmatched. Germline CDR1 reads MNHEY; CDR2 reads SVGAGI. This CDR3 region has 13 residues. The CDR3 loop reads CASGLAGVDEQYF. The CDR3 nucleotides read TGTGCCAGCGGACTAGCGGGAGTAGACGAGCAGTACTTC.

The chain joins TRBV6-5 to TRBJ1-2; D not resolved. This CDR3 is 11 amino acids long. Germline loops: CDR1 MNHEY, CDR2 SVGAGI. V was clipped by 7 bases and J by 4 bases, with 7 bases between them. CDR3 region: CASTEIYGYTF. DNA of the CDR3: TGTGCCAGCACCGAGATCTATGGCTACACCTTC.

This chain links TRBV5-5 with TRBJ2-1; 7 positions agree with TRBD2. CDR3 length: 16 amino acids. The junction had 11 bases not matched to a gene; V was cut back by 0 bases and J by 8 bases. Germline loops: CDR1 SGHKS, CDR2 YYEKEE (reference sequence). CDR3 residues: CASSLAPLRGRDEQFF. Here the CDR3 DNA reads TGTGCCAGCAGCTTGGCCCCCCTCCGCGGGAGAGATGAGCAGTTCTTC.

This rearrangement joins TRBV19 to TRBJ2-1, with 7 bases identical to TRBD1. The CDR3 consists of 13 residues. Trimming took 5 bases from V and 9 from J; bases not matched to a gene: 7. CDR1 LNHDA and CDR2 SQIVND come from the germline V gene (reference sequence). The CDR3 region has the DNA TGTGCCAGTAGTCCGTGGACAGGCAGTGAGCAGTTCTTC. Its translation is CASSPWTGSEQFF.

The chain recombines TRBV6-4 with TRBJ1-1; weak D call: TRBD1 (6 bases). Germline values: CDR1 MRHNA, CDR2 SNTAGT. The V gene lost 4 bases and the J gene lost 0 bases, with 9 bases spanning the gap. The CDR3 loop spans 14 amino acids. The CDR3 protein is CASSVDSMNTEAFF. CDR3 in DNA: TGTGCCAGCAGTGTGGACAGCATGAACACTGAAGCTTTCTTT.

The V and J genes are TRBV19 and TRBJ2-7; a possible D gene is TRBD2 (6 bases). V lost 3 bases to trimming and J lost 4 bases, with 13 bases between them. The CDR3 loop spans 14 amino acids. Germline lookup yields CDR1 LNHDA and CDR2 SQIVND (reference sequence). CDR3 region: CASSMEGRGYEQYF. CDR3 DNA sequence: TGTGCCAGTAGTATGGAGGGCCGGGGATACGAGCAGTACTTC.